The 21 T cell receptor beta chains given below trace back to one sample, sequenced in a study of blood T cells in healthy people across ages. A second PCR of 7 to 11 cycles used a sample-barcoded 5' primer and a J-beta primer mix. TCRdb processed the 5' RACE reads anew with MiXCR; each CDR3 protein has one entry. The sample shows 1.5 million to 2 million distinct CDR3 sequences, 35% to 50% of them seen only once. The sample taken for sequencing was blood. Every receptor here comes from a human donor in good health.

The rearrangement links TRBV5-1 to TRBJ1-6; 7 bases are shared with TRBD1. V shed 1 base, J shed 13 bases, and the junction held 2 bases outside the gene matches. The CDR3 spans 12 residues. Germline V gene sequence: CDR1 SGHRS, CDR2 YFSETQ. CDR3 nucleotides: TGCGCCAGCAGCTTGCCAGGGGGTCCCCTCCACTTT. It translates to CASSLPGGPLHF.

This clonotype was observed a handful of times. J is TRBJ2-3 and V is TRBV20-1; no firm D call. This CDR3 is 13 amino acids long. Per germline, CDR1 DFQATT and CDR2 SNEGSKA (reference sequence). V shed 3 bases and J shed 5 bases, with 12 bases lying between them. CDR3 residues: CSASPRLKDTQYF. Written as DNA, the CDR3 is TGCAGTGCTAGTCCCAGGCTTAAAGATACGCAGTATTTT.

This clonotype was found once. The chain has TRBV7-2 and TRBJ1-2, with D tentatively TRBD1 (6 bases). The V end lost 1 base, the J end lost 4 bases, and 16 bases lay between the germline ends. The CDR3 is 16 residues long. Looked up from germline, CDR1 is SGHTA and CDR2 is FQGNSA. The CDR3: CASSLDGGGISYGYTF. The CDR3 DNA is TGTGCCAGCAGCTTAGACGGAGGGGGGATTTCCTATGGCTACACCTTC.

This clonotype was found a few times. The chain recombines TRBV25-1 with TRBJ1-4; D gene unclear. The CDR3 spans 16 residues. CDR1 is MGHDK and CDR2 is SYGVNS in the germline V gene. The V end was cut by 0 bases, the J end by 5 bases, with 13 bases between. CDR3 in amino acids: CASSEYIGRYNEKLFF. The CDR3 coding sequence is TGTGCCAGCAGTGAATATATCGGTAGATACAATGAAAAACTGTTTTTT.

The gene calls are TRBV3-1 and TRBJ2-3, with a possible D match to TRBD2 (5 bases). Trimming removed 3 bases at V and 6 bases at J, with 16 bases between. The CDR3 runs to 15 residues. Per germline, CDR1 LGHDT and CDR2 YNNKEL (reference sequence). CDR3 coding DNA: TGTGCCAGCAGCCACGACGGAACCGGGATCGATACGCAGTATTTT. It is translated as CASSHDGTGIDTQYF.

Notes on this clonotype: An end of the junction does not agree with germline; a read error may underlie this. V usage is TRBV18 and J usage is TRBJ2-5; D is undetermined. CDR1 and CDR2 (germline): KGHSH, LQKENI. CDR3 size: 14 residues. CDR3: CAGSPPEVSETQYF. In nucleotides, the CDR3 is TGTGCCGGCTCACCACCGGAAGTGTCGGAGACCCAGTACTTC.

This clonotype was counted between two and nine times. The V call is TRBV29-1, the J call TRBJ2-5, with TRBD2 matching 13 bases. The germline gives CDR1 SQVTM, CDR2 ANQGSEA. The V gene end was trimmed by 6 bases and the J gene end by 5 bases; junction bases not matched to a gene: 6. The CDR3 length is 14 residues. CDR3 region: CSVTSGGYKETQYF. Written as DNA, the CDR3 is TGCAGCGTGACTAGCGGGGGGTATAAGGAGACCCAGTACTTC.

This chain connects TRBV4-3 to TRBJ2-7, with 13 bases matching TRBD2. CDR1 is LGHNA and CDR2 is YSLEER in the germline V gene. The V segment lost 6 bases and the J segment 2 bases; nucleotides outside the gene matches: 4. The length of the CDR3 is 15 residues. As DNA, the CDR3 is TGCGCCAGCAGGCCCACTAGCGGGGGGGCCTACGAGCAGTACTTC. Protein: CASRPTSGGAYEQYF.

The chain combines TRBV7-2 with TRBJ2-7, with D uncertain. The J call may be faulty, since TRBJ2-5 better matches the DNA end. The CDR3 runs 13 residues. CDR1 SGHTA and CDR2 FQGNSA come from the germline V gene. For the CDR3, the DNA is TGTGCCAGCACCAGTTCGGACCTTGAGACCCAGTACTTC. It yields the protein CASTSSDLETQYF.

This rearrangement joins TRBV10-3 to TRBJ2-1; D may be TRBD1 (5 bases). V was cut by 6 bases and J by 6 bases, with 12 bases left in between. Per the germline V gene, CDR1 is ENHRY and CDR2 is SYGVKD. The CDR3 totals 13 residues. CDR3 sequence: CAIRPGSGNEQFF. CDR3 in DNA: TGTGCCATCAGGCCAGGGTCCGGCAATGAGCAGTTCTTC.

This clonotype was detected only a few times. The CDR3 coding sequence is TGTGCCAGCAGCTTATCGGTGACGGGTAACTATGGCTACACCTTC. Amino acids: CASSLSVTGNYGYTF. This chain joins TRBV11-2 and TRBJ1-2; D unclear. The CDR3 is made up of 15 amino acids. V lost 2 bases and J 1 base, leaving 11 bases between the germline ends. Germline loops: CDR1 SGHAT, CDR2 FQNNGV.

The V gene is TRBV9, the J gene TRBJ2-5; D is tentatively TRBD1 or TRBD2 (7 bases each). Germline CDR1 reads SGDLS; CDR2 reads YYNGEE. The length of the CDR3 is 15 residues. Trimming removed 4 bases from V and 2 bases from J, with 15 bases in between. The CDR3, as DNA: TGTGCCAGCAGCCCCCGTCAGGGGGGGCAAGAGACCCAGTACTTC. Amino acids: CASSPRQGGQETQYF.

J is TRBJ1-5 and V is TRBV6-1; TRBD1 is a possible D gene (5 bases). Between the trimmed V and J ends, which lost 2 bases and 0 bases, there was a span of 8 bases. The CDR3 covers 15 residues. The V gene's germline CDR1 is MNHNS and CDR2 SASEGT. CDR3 coding DNA: TGTGCCAGCAGTGAATCAGGGTTTAGCAATCAGCCCCAGCATTTT. Translation gives CASSESGFSNQPQHF.

J is TRBJ1-5 and V is TRBV10-3; 9 bases are a match to TRBD1. From germline, CDR1 is ENHRY and CDR2 SYGVKD. This CDR3 spans 14 amino acids. Unmatched junction bases numbered 6, after V lost 3 bases and J lost 9 bases. The CDR3 is CAISERDRVRPQHF. For the CDR3, the DNA is TGTGCCATCAGTGAAAGGGACAGGGTCCGGCCCCAGCATTTT.

A remark on this clonotype: Mismatch with germline at one junction end may stem from a read error. The CDR3, as DNA: TGCAGTGCTAGAGATCCCTCCTATAATTCGCCCCTCCACTTT. As protein: CSARDPSYNSPLHF. The chain uses TRBV20-1 and TRBJ1-6, with D unresolved. The CDR3 runs 14 residues. CDR1 is DFQATT and CDR2 is SNEGSKA in the germline V gene (reference sequence).

The chain combines TRBV13 with TRBJ2-6; 8 bases are shared with TRBD1. Germline V gene sequence: CDR1 PRHDT, CDR2 FYEKMQ (reference sequence). The V and J ends lost 3 bases and 2 bases, in that order; junction bases with no gene match: 12. The length of the CDR3 is 19 residues. DNA of the CDR3: TGTGCCAGCAGCTTTTTTTCAGGGGGCGACGGAACTGGGGCCAACGTCCTGACTTTC. This codes for CASSFFSGGDGTGANVLTF.

Details on this clonotype: Just one base apart from a much larger clone, this may be a read error. The CDR3 DNA reads TGTGCCAGCAGCCGGGACCAAGGGAATGAGCAGTTCTTC. As protein: CASSRDQGNEQFF. J is TRBJ2-1 and V is TRBV2; possibly TRBD1 or TRBD2 for D (5 bases each). V lost 6 bases and J 7 bases, leaving 13 bases between the germline ends. This CDR3 comprises 13 residues. Germline CDR1 reads SNHLY; CDR2 reads FYNNEI.

J is TRBJ2-4 and V is TRBV4-3; a possible D gene is TRBD2 (6 bases). The DNA end favors TRBJ2-7, so the J call may be wrong. The CDR3 length is 15 residues. Germline CDR1 reads LGHNA; CDR2 reads YSLEER. The CDR3 DNA follows: TGCGCCAGCAGCCTAGACCGGGACTTGCGTTACGAGCAGTACTTC. This translates into CASSLDRDLRYEQYF.

J is TRBJ2-4 and V is TRBV7-3, with 10 bases aligning to TRBD1. The J call is in doubt because the DNA end fits TRBJ2-7 better. The V gene's germline CDR1 is SGHTA and CDR2 FQGTGA. This CDR3 spans 14 amino acids. CDR3 sequence (DNA): TGTGCCAGCAGCCCCGGGACAGGGGAAATCGAGCAGTACTTC. It yields the protein CASSPGTGEIEQYF.

This clonotype has just one count. This clone may be a read error of a much larger clone one base away. V and J are TRBV6-5 and TRBJ2-7; TRBD1 is a possible D gene (5 bases). Germline-derived CDR1 and CDR2 are MNHEY and SVGAGI. The CDR3 loop spans 13 amino acids. V lost 6 bases and J lost 7, with 16 bases in between. The DNA of the CDR3 is TGTGCCAGCAGGCCTCCTACAGGACGGGAGCAGTACTTC. Its protein is CASRPPTGREQYF.

This clonotype has a handful of counts. The CDR3 DNA sequence: TGCGCCAGCAGCTTTAGCGGGGGGGCGATAGAGACCCAGTACTTC. Amino acids: CASSFSGGAIETQYF. This chain connects TRBV5-1 to TRBJ2-5; 11 nucleotides agree with TRBD2. The CDR3 extends over 15 amino acids. The germline gives CDR1 SGHRS, CDR2 YFSETQ. Germline trimming cut 2 bases from V and 4 bases from J; bases unmatched to any gene: 4.